Listed below are T cell receptor beta chains from one sample, sequenced in a study of T cells after yellow fever vaccination. TCRdb independently ran MiXCR on the 5' RACE reads; one entry per CDR3 protein. The sample lists around 590,000 distinct CDR3 sequences, 10% to 15% occurring once. Here the sequenced sample was PBMCs, taken on the day of the yellow fever booster vaccination. The source of these receptors is a man aged 30 to 39 who received the YFV17D yellow fever vaccine. CDR3s include the opening cysteine and the closing phenylalanine or tryptophan. D genes are given only for firm matches.

V gene: TRBV27
D gene: TRBD2
CDR3 protein: CASRPPGLAGSYEQYF

V gene: TRBV12-3/TRBV12-4
D gene: TRBD2
CDR3 protein: CASSLILAMDEQFF

V gene: TRBV4-3
D gene: TRBD1
CDR3 protein: CASSQGTGGWNEQFF

V gene: TRBV6-2/TRBV6-3
D gene: .
CDR3 protein: CASTNAGTNWEQYF

V gene: TRBV27
D gene: .
CDR3 protein: CASSFYPRGGEQYF

V gene: TRBV5-1
D gene: .
CDR3 protein: CASSLLGTEGYTF

V gene: TRBV6-2/TRBV6-3
D gene: .
CDR3 protein: CASGPRRVGSYEQYF

V gene: TRBV14
D gene: .
CDR3 protein: CASSQGHANGYTF

V gene: TRBV10-3
D gene: .
CDR3 protein: CAISESDYGYTF

V gene: TRBV28
D gene: TRBD1
CDR3 protein: CATIRRRDRGRGEAFF

V gene: TRBV9
D gene: TRBD2
CDR3 protein: CSSSVGGRALYNEQFF

V gene: TRBV4-2
D gene: .
CDR3 protein: CASSQGPVTSTDTQYF

V gene: TRBV7-9
D gene: .
CDR3 protein: CASKGKSSSYNEQFF

V gene: TRBV20-1
D gene: .
CDR3 protein: CSARSGLAYEQYF

V gene: TRBV2
D gene: .
CDR3 protein: CASSDEGSRNTIYF

V gene: TRBV18
D gene: .
CDR3 protein: CASSPGVDNEQFF

V gene: TRBV18
D gene: TRBD2
CDR3 protein: CASSPGTTSGYEQYF

V gene: TRBV6-2/TRBV6-3
D gene: TRBD2
CDR3 protein: CASRASGSFTDTQYF

V gene: TRBV7-2
D gene: .
CDR3 protein: CASSFTRVETQYF

V gene: TRBV29-1
D gene: TRBD2
CDR3 protein: CSAPASGTDTQYF

V gene: TRBV20-1
D gene: .
CDR3 protein: CTWTRVGNEQFF

V gene: TRBV7-6
D gene: TRBD1
CDR3 protein: CASSPRDSWAYVQYF

V gene: TRBV20-1
D gene: TRBD2
CDR3 protein: CSATPTSGSYEQYF

V gene: TRBV18
D gene: .
CDR3 protein: CASSPPGQGDTGELFF

V gene: TRBV7-2
D gene: .
CDR3 protein: CASSFQPKETQYF

V gene: TRBV4-3
D gene: .
CDR3 protein: CASSQDQGTNEQFF

V gene: TRBV9
D gene: TRBD1
CDR3 protein: CASSVGQDYYGYTF

V gene: TRBV11-2
D gene: .
CDR3 protein: CASSFQMNEQYF

V gene: TRBV19
D gene: .
CDR3 protein: CASARGAGELFF

V gene: TRBV5-1
D gene: TRBD1
CDR3 protein: CASSPHRQGAYEQYF

V gene: TRBV9
D gene: .
CDR3 protein: CASSVGGRQSSYEQYF

V gene: TRBV7-2
D gene: .
CDR3 protein: CASSHLYEQYF

V gene: TRBV12-3/TRBV12-4
D gene: TRBD1
CDR3 protein: CASSSTGTELFF

V gene: TRBV5-6
D gene: TRBD2
CDR3 protein: CASSPAQREADEQFF

V gene: TRBV3-1
D gene: .
CDR3 protein: CASSQEHRTDTQYF

V gene: TRBV5-1
D gene: .
CDR3 protein: CASSAQAIARETQYF

V gene: TRBV7-3
D gene: TRBD2
CDR3 protein: CASSPSTSGSTGELFF

V gene: TRBV7-2
D gene: .
CDR3 protein: CASSLRTSTEAFF

V gene: TRBV3-1
D gene: .
CDR3 protein: CASSQDIGRVSYNEQFF

V gene: TRBV30
D gene: .
CDR3 protein: CAWEQGADTQYF

V gene: TRBV5-5
D gene: .
CDR3 protein: CASSLQHTQETQYF

V gene: TRBV9
D gene: .
CDR3 protein: CASSVEGRGTEAFF

V gene: TRBV4-3
D gene: .
CDR3 protein: CASSQDGVGKNIQYF

V gene: TRBV7-9
D gene: .
CDR3 protein: CASTSDAVRLEQYF

V gene: TRBV7-2
D gene: .
CDR3 protein: CASSPLLNAGELFF

V gene: TRBV7-6
D gene: TRBD2
CDR3 protein: CASSLAGGSAYEQYF

V gene: TRBV11-2
D gene: .
CDR3 protein: CARRLGVSYEQYF

V gene: TRBV29-1
D gene: .
CDR3 protein: CSVDNGWQEQYF

V gene: TRBV6-2/TRBV6-3
D gene: .
CDR3 protein: CASSPGGAGYLVEQFF

V gene: TRBV24-1
D gene: TRBD1
CDR3 protein: CATSDRTGGAYNEQFF

V gene: TRBV9
D gene: TRBD2
CDR3 protein: CASRVGGSPADTQYF

V gene: TRBV15
D gene: .
CDR3 protein: CATRGINQETQYF

V gene: TRBV21-1
D gene: .
CDR3 protein: CASSLHTGHEQYF

V gene: TRBV24-1
D gene: .
CDR3 protein: CATSDSSRFSYNEQFF

V gene: TRBV7-3
D gene: TRBD2
CDR3 protein: CASSLGLAGGGNEQFF

V gene: TRBV6-1
D gene: TRBD1
CDR3 protein: CASSEQGAGTGELCF

V gene: TRBV10-1
D gene: TRBD1
CDR3 protein: CASGRGTGGMDTQYF

V gene: TRBV5-5
D gene: .
CDR3 protein: CASSLEEGIWETQYF